Below, 8 T cell receptor beta chains from the same sample are listed, as sequenced in a study of T cell changes during pregnancy in multiple sclerosis. Produced via immunoSEQ multiplex PCR; TCRdb's table is partial and in-frame only. The sample records about 79,000 clones, around 90% being singletons. The sample consisted of CD4+ T cells from peripheral blood mononuclear cells, taken in the second trimester of pregnancy. These receptor sequences come from a female donor with multiple sclerosis, enrolled in a pregnancy study.

The CDR3: CASSSLAGGTDTQYF. The CDR3 nucleotides read TGTGCCAGCAGTTCCCTAGCGGGAGGCACAGATACGCAGTATTTT. The chain employs TRBV28 and TRBJ2-3; 10 nucleotides match TRBD2. The CDR3 loop spans 15 amino acids. With V trimmed by 4 bases and J by 1 base, 2 bases remained unmatched. From germline, CDR1 is MDHEN and CDR2 SYDVKM.

The chain carries TRBV18 and TRBJ1-2; TRBD1 agrees at 7 bases. V trimming: 3 bases; J trimming: 5 bases; junction bases outside the gene matches: 6. The CDR3 is 14 residues long. Germline-derived CDR1 and CDR2 are KGHSH and LQKENI. CDR3 in DNA: TGTGCCAGCTCACCGGAAGGGGGACAGTATGGCTACACCTTC. Protein product: CASSPEGGQYGYTF.

The V call is TRBV30, the J call TRBJ2-5; 11 nucleotides line up with TRBD2. This CDR3 spans 17 amino acids. CDR1 and CDR2 (germline): GTSNPN, SVGIG (reference sequence). V trimming: 5 bases; J trimming: 4 bases; junction bases outside the gene matches: 15. DNA for the CDR3: TGTGCCTGGGGGAAGGGGACTAGCGGCTTGAGAGGAGAGACCCAGTACTTC. Protein: CAWGKGTSGLRGETQYF.

Comments on this clone: The same CDR3 is also encoded by other DNA sequences in this sample. This chain links TRBV2 with TRBJ1-6, with 8 bases identical to TRBD1. This CDR3 spans 14 amino acids. CDR1 is SNHLY, CDR2 FYNNEI, per germline. The J segment lost 5 bases and the V segment lost 5 bases, leaving 2 bases of the junction unmatched. The CDR3 reads CASSPTGDNSPLHF. The CDR3 DNA reads as TGTGCCAGCAGTCCGACAGGGGATAATTCACCCCTCCACTTT.

The sample holds one count of this clone. The genes are TRBV7-8 and TRBJ2-7, with a tentative D call TRBD1 (7 bases). The length of the CDR3 is 16 residues. Germline assignment: CDR1 SGHVS and CDR2 FQNEAQ. With 1 base removed from V and 3 bases from J, the gap between germline ends came to 16 bases. CDR3 protein: CASSLVRQGGVYEQYF. The DNA of the CDR3 is TGTGCCAGCAGCTTAGTTCGACAGGGCGGGGTCTACGAGCAGTACTTC. Based on the CDR3 plus reference TRBV7-8 and TRBJ2-7, the full variable domain is GAGVSQSPRYKVAKRGQDVALRCDPISGHVSLFWYQQALGQGPEFLTYFQNEAQLDKSGLPSDRFFAERPEGSVSTLKIQRTQQEDSAVYLCASSLVRQGGVYEQYFGPGTRLTVT.

The J gene is TRBJ2-2, the V gene TRBV7-3; the D gene is possibly TRBD1 (5 bases). Germline V CDR1 and CDR2: SGHTA, FQGTGA. This CDR3 is 15 amino acids long. Trimming left V 5 bases short and J 4 bases short, with 14 bases between. This CDR3 reads CASSRRESGTGELFF. The DNA of the CDR3 is TGTGCCAGCAGCCGCAGGGAATCTGGCACCGGGGAGCTGTTTTTT. Full variable domain (outside the CDR3, taken from reference TRBV7-3 and TRBJ2-2): GAGVSQTPSNKVTEKGKYVELRCDPISGHTALYWYRQSLGQGPEFLIYFQGTGAADDSGLPNDRFFAVRPEGSVSTLKIQRTERGDSAVYLCASSRRESGTGELFFGEGSRLTVL.

The chain combines TRBV25-1 with TRBJ1-3; D not certain. The length of the CDR3 is 16 residues. V was shortened by 1 base and J by 0 bases, with 10 bases between the two germline ends. Germline V gene lookup returns CDR1 MGHDK and CDR2 SYGVNS. CDR3: CASSELDGSSGNTIYF. CDR3 DNA: TGTGCCAGCAGTGAATTGGACGGGAGCTCTGGAAACACCATATATTTT.

The V call is TRBV4-3, the J call TRBJ2-3, with 9 bases that match TRBD2. Per the germline V gene, CDR1 is LGHNA and CDR2 is YSLEER. Trimming took 0 bases from V and 5 from J; bases not matched to a gene: 3. The CDR3 has 15 residues. This CDR3 reads CASSQDGSGGDTQYF. The DNA of the CDR3 is TGCGCCAGCAGCCAAGACGGTAGCGGGGGAGATACGCAGTATTTT.